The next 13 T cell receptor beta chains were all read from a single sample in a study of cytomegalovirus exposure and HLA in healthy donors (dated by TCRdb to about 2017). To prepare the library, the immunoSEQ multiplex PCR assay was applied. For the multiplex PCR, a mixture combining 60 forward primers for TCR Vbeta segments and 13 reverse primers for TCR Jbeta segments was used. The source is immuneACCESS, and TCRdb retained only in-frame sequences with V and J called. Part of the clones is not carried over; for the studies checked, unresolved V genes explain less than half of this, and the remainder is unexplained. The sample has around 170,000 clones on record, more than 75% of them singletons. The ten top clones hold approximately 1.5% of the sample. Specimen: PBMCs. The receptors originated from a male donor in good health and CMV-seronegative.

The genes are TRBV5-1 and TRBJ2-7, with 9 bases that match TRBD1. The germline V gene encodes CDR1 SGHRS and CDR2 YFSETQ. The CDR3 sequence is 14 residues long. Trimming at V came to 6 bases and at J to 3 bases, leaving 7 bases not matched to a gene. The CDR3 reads CASKKTGGIYEQYF. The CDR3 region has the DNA TGCGCCAGCAAGAAGACAGGGGGAATCTACGAGCAGTACTTC.

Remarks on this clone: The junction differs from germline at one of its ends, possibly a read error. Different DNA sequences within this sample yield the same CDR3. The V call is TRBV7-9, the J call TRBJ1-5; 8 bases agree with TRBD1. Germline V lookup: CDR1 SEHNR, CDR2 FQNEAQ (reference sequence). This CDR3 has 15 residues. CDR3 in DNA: TGTGCCAGCAGCTTGGACAGGGAGAGGGGTCAGCCCCAACATTTT. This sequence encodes CASSLDRERGQPQHF.

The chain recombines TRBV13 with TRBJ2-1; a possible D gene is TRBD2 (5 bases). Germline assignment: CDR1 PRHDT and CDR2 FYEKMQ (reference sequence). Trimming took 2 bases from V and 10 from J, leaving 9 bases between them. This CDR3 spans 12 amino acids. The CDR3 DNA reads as TGTGCCAGCAGCTTACTAGCCGTGGAGCAGTTCTTC. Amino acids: CASSLLAVEQFF.

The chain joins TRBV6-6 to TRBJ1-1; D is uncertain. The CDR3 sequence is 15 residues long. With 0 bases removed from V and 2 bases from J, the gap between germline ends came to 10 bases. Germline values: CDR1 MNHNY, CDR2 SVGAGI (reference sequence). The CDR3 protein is CASSYSGRSNTEAFF. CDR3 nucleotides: TGTGCCAGCAGTTACTCTGGGCGAAGCAACACTGAAGCTTTCTTT.

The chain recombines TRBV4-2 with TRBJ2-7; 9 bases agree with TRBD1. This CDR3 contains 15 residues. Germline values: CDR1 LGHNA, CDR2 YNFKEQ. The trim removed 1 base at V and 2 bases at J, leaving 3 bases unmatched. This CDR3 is CASSQVTGGTYEQYF. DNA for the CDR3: TGTGCCAGCAGCCAAGTGACAGGGGGGACCTACGAGCAGTACTTC.

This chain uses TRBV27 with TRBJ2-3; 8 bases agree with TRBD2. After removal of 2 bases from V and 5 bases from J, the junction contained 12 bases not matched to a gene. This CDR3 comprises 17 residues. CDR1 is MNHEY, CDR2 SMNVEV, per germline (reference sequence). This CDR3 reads CASSLRLAGTGKDTQYF. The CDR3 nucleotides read TGTGCCAGCAGTTTAAGGCTAGCGGGTACGGGGAAAGATACGCAGTATTTT.

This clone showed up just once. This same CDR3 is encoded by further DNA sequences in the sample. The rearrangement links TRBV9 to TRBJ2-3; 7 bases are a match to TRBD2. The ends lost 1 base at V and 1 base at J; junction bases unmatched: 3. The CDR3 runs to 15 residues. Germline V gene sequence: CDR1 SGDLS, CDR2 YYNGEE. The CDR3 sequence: CASSVRLAGTDTQYF. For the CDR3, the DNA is TGTGCCAGCAGCGTACGTCTAGCGGGCACAGATACGCAGTATTTT. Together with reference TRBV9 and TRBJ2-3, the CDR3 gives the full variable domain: DSGVTQTPKHLITATGQRVTLRCSPRSGDLSVYWYQQSLDQGLQFLIQYYNGEERAKGNILERFSAQQFPDLHSELNLSSLELGDSALYFCASSVRLAGTDTQYFGPGTRLTVL.

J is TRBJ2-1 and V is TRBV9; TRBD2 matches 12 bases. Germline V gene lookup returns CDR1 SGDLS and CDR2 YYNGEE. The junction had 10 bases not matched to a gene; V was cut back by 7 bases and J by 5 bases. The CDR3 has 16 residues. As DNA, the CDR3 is TGTGCCAGCGACCACCCGCTAGCGGGGGGGAACAATGAGCAGTTCTTC. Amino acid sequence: CASDHPLAGGNNEQFF.

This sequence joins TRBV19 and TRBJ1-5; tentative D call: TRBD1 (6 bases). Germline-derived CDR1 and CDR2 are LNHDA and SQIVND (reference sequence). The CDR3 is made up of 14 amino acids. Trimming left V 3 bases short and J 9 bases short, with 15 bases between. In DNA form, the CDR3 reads TGTGCCAGTAGTATGGACAGTGCGCCACTGCCCCAGCATTTT. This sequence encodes CASSMDSAPLPQHF.

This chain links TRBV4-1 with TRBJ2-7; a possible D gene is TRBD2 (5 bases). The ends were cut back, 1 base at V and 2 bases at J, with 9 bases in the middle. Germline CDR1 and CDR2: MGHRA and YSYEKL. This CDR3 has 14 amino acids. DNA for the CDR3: TGCGCCAGCAGCCAAGGGACTGGAACCTACGAGCAGTACTTC. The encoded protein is CASSQGTGTYEQYF.

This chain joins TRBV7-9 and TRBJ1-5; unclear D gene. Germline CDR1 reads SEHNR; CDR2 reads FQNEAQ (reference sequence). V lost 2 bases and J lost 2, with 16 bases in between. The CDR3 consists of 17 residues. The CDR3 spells CASSLIREEEGNQPQHF. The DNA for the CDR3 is TGTGCCAGCAGCTTAATAAGGGAGGAGGAGGGCAATCAGCCCCAGCATTTT.

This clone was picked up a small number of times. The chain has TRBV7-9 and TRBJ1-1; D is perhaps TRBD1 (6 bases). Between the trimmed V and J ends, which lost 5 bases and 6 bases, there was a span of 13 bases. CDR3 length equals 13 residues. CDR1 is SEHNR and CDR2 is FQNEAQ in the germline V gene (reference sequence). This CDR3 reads CASSLQGLAEAFF. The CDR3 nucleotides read TGTGCCAGCAGCCTACAGGGTTTGGCTGAAGCTTTCTTT.

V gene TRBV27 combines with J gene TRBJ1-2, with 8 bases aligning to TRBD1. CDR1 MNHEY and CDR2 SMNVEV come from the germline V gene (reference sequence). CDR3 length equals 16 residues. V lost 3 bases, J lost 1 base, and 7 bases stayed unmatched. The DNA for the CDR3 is TGTGCCAGCAGTTTTAGGGACAGGCGACGTAACTATGGCTACACCTTC. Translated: CASSFRDRRRNYGYTF.